This T cell receptor (beta chain) came from a study of shared clonotypes between healthy human individuals. Measured with immunoSEQ multiplex PCR; TCRdb has only the in-frame clones, and not every one. This repertoire shows millions of clones, 95% found once; its top ten account for 0.13%. Of note for this clone: Its antigen is undetermined.

V gave up 1 base and J gave up 4 bases; unmatched junction bases: 11. Germline V CDR1 and CDR2: GTSNPN, SVGIG (reference sequence). The CDR3 length is 17 residues. Points from the study as a whole: The study drew on few donors, limiting represented genetic and exposure-history diversity. Researchers found naive subsets generally carried larger estimated richness than memory subsets. The study found lower generation probabilities in non-shared clonotypes than in those shared by all four donors.

Sequences were obtained from naive CD4+ T cells sorted from blood. The subset denotes: CD45RA+ positively selected. The receptor was isolated from a man between 18 and 35 years old in good health. The chain joins TRBV30 to TRBJ2-7, with 12 bases lining up with TRBD1. Here the CDR3 DNA reads TGTGCCTGGAGTGGAGCTTCCGGGACAGGGGGCTTTTACGAGCAGTACTTC. Protein: CAWSGASGTGGFYEQYF.